The entry below describes one T cell receptor beta chain. Its target is unknown. Germline V lookup: CDR1 MNHEY, CDR2 SMNVEV (reference sequence). This CDR3 contains 15 residues. The V and J ends lost 5 bases and 0 bases respectively, with 8 bases between them. The source of the sample is a study of blood T cells in healthy people across ages. General study findings and limits: Strong correlation existed between TCR beta diversity and naive T cell percentage.

Primers used in a second PCR of roughly 7 to 11 cycles were a sample-barcoded 5' primer and a J-beta primer mix. A single record per CDR3 protein comes from TCRdb applying MiXCR to the 5' RACE reads. The repertoire consists of 650,000 to 800,000 distinct CDR3 sequences, with more than 40% occurring once and the leading ten covering nearly 20%. V is TRBV27 and J is TRBJ2-6; D unresolved. Sample: blood. The sequence was obtained from a man aged 55 to 70 in good health. The CDR3 DNA follows: TGTGCCAGCAGTAAAAGGAACTCTGGGGCCAACGTCCTGACTTTC. It specifies CASSKRNSGANVLTF.